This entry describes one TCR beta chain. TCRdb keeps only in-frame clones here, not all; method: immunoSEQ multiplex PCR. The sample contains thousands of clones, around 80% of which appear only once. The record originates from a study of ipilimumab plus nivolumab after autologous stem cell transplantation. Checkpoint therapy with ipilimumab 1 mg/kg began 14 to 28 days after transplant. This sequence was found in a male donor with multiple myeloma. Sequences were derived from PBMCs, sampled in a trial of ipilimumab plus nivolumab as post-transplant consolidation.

CDR3: CASSDRDWYTDTQYF. DNA of the CDR3: TGTGCCAGCAGTGACCGGGACTGGTACACAGATACGCAGTATTTT. J is TRBJ2-3 and V is TRBV6-1; a weak D match, TRBD2 (6 bases). Per germline, CDR1 MNHNS and CDR2 SASEGT. The CDR3 consists of 15 residues. Trimming took 3 bases from V and 2 from J, leaving 12 bases between them.